This TCR beta chain is from a study of cytomegalovirus exposure and HLA in healthy donors. Study findings and constraints: Association with HLA alleles at 0.05 false discovery rate was found for 16,951 TCR beta sequences in a later analysis.

In the case of this clone: Its antigen remains unidentified.

Germline loops: CDR1 MDHEN, CDR2 SYDVKM. The CDR3 runs to 20 residues. With 60 Vbeta and 13 Jbeta primers, the PCR was carried out. Per the original data handling: Per a later analysis, the number of unique TCR beta chains was some 80 million, of which about 11 million were shared. Clones were sequenced by immunoSEQ multiplex PCR, and TCRdb holds only the in-frame ones, with some missing. D and trimming were read from the DNA, whereas the V and J calls and clone size are those reported in that table. The table includes about 98,000 clones, approximately 83% detected once. This clonotype originated in a female donor in good health and CMV-seropositive. The chain has TRBV28 and TRBJ2-5; weak D call: TRBD2 (6 bases). The DNA end is more similar to TRBJ2-7, so the J call may be wrong. The sample comprised PBMCs. CDR3 nucleotide sequence: TGTGCCAGCAGTCAAGAAACCCGGGGGACCGCTCCGATCAAAGCCTACGAGCAGTACTTC. It is translated as CASSQETRGTAPIKAYEQYF.